This entry lists 21 T cell receptor beta chains sequenced from one sample in a study of post-analysis software for immune sequencing data. Study-wide results and limits: Controls showed lower frequencies than patients for five TRBV segments, and TRBV5-6, TRBV5-1 and TRBV20-1 were among these.

These receptors' targets are unknown. Included in the TCR beta cDNA libraries were unique molecular identifiers. TCRdb reprocessed the PCR reads via MiXCR and lists one record per CDR3 protein. The sample records some 800,000 distinct CDR3 sequences, around 45% being singletons. Source material: blood. Receptor source: a girl between 5 and 17 years old with multiple sclerosis.

This chain joins TRBV28 and TRBJ2-1; D perhaps matches TRBD2 (5 bases). The ends were cut back, 3 bases at V and 8 bases at J, with 14 bases in the middle. Germline V CDR1 and CDR2: MDHEN, SYDVKM. This CDR3 has 14 amino acids. The CDR3: CASSFPIGGDEQFF. The CDR3 DNA sequence: TGTGCCAGCAGTTTCCCCATTGGAGGCGATGAGCAGTTCTTC.

The chain uses TRBV6-5 and TRBJ2-5; possibly TRBD1 for D (5 bases). The CDR3 extends over 15 amino acids. V was shortened by 2 bases and J by 5 bases, with 15 bases between the two germline ends. Germline CDR1 MNHEY, CDR2 SVGAGI. The CDR3 nucleotides read TGTGCCAGCAGTTACGTTTCAGGGTTCGGGGAGACCCAGTACTTC. Translating gives CASSYVSGFGETQYF.

This clonotype has only a few counts. The rearrangement uses TRBV6-1 and TRBJ2-7; no clear D gene. The DNA end is a closer match to TRBJ2-5, so the J assignment may be wrong. The germline V gene encodes CDR1 MNHNS and CDR2 SASEGT. This CDR3 has 15 residues. This CDR3 is CASSEAVLVKETQYF. In DNA, the CDR3 is TGTGCCAGCAGTGAAGCGGTTCTAGTAAAAGAGACCCAGTACTTC.

The CDR3 loop reads CASSPHSGGIHNEQFF. The CDR3 region has the DNA TGTGCCAGCAGTCCGCATAGCGGGGGGATCCACAATGAGCAGTTCTTC. The chain couples TRBV12-3 or TRBV12-4 to TRBJ2-1, with 10 bases aligning to TRBD2. CDR3 length: 16 residues. Trimming at V came to 5 bases and at J to 5 bases, leaving 9 bases not matched to a gene.

This chain links TRBV27 with TRBJ1-5; TRBD1 is a possible D gene (6 bases). This CDR3 is 17 amino acids long. Looked up from germline, CDR1 is MNHEY and CDR2 is SMNVEV (reference sequence). The germline V and J ends were trimmed by 5 bases and 0 bases, with 17 bases remaining between them. CDR3 residues: CASSRRTELHSNQPQHF. For the CDR3, the DNA is TGTGCCAGCAGTCGCCGGACAGAACTTCATAGCAATCAGCCCCAGCATTTT.

This clonotype was recorded a few times. The rearrangement uses TRBV9 and TRBJ2-7, with D tentatively TRBD1 (6 bases). The ends were cut back, 0 bases at V and 5 bases at J, with 12 bases in the middle. Germline CDR1 is SGDLS and CDR2 is YYNGEE. The length of the CDR3 is 14 residues. The CDR3 DNA is TGTGCCAGCAGCGTAGCGGACAGTAACCACGAGCAGTACTTC. This codes for CASSVADSNHEQYF.

The V call is TRBV20-1, the J call TRBJ2-1; 7 bases match TRBD2. Germline CDR1 and CDR2: DFQATT and SNEGSKA (reference sequence). Trimming at V came to 3 bases and at J to 0 bases, leaving 14 bases not matched to a gene. This CDR3 comprises 18 residues. This CDR3 is CSARDFAGVQSSYNEQFF. In DNA form, the CDR3 reads TGCAGTGCTAGGGACTTTGCGGGAGTTCAGAGCTCCTACAATGAGCAGTTCTTC.

V and J are TRBV4-1 and TRBJ1-1; D unclear. V lost 8 bases to trimming and J lost 5 bases, with 9 bases between them. Germline loops: CDR1 MGHRA, CDR2 YSYEKL. The CDR3 has 11 residues. The CDR3 reads CASGLETEAFF. CDR3 DNA sequence: TGCGCCAGCGGGTTGGAGACTGAAGCTTTCTTT.

This clonotype was picked up a small number of times. The chain carries TRBV6-4 and TRBJ2-1; 12 positions match TRBD2. CDR1 MRHNA and CDR2 SNTAGT come from the germline V gene. V was clipped by 2 bases and J by 4 bases; unmatched bases: 0. The CDR3 has 15 residues. The CDR3 DNA reads as TGTGCCAGCAGTGACCTAGCGGGAGGGTACAATGAGCAGTTCTTC. It translates to CASSDLAGGYNEQFF.

The CDR3 nucleotides read TGCAGCGTTCTACCGGGACTAGCGGGCGCTCGGGACAATGAGCAGTTCTTC. Its translation is CSVLPGLAGARDNEQFF. The chain carries TRBV29-1 and TRBJ2-1; 12 bases are shared with TRBD2. The CDR3 has 17 residues. Germline V gene data show CDR1 as SQVTM and CDR2 as ANQGSEA. V was pared by 5 bases and J by 5 bases, with 13 bases of the junction left unmatched.

The chain combines TRBV7-2 with TRBJ2-7; weak D call: TRBD2 (6 bases). The CDR3 has 13 residues. The ends were cut back, 6 bases at V and 3 bases at J, with 12 bases in the middle. Germline-derived CDR1 and CDR2 are SGHTA and FQGNSA. CDR3 nucleotides: TGTGCCAGCAGAACCGGGACTCTCTACGAGCAGTACTTC. This codes for CASRTGTLYEQYF.

The chain combines TRBV20-1 with TRBJ2-7; possibly TRBD1 for D (5 bases). Germline V lookup: CDR1 DFQATT, CDR2 SNEGSKA (reference sequence). V was shortened by 4 bases and J by 3 bases, with 22 bases between the two germline ends. The CDR3 loop spans 16 amino acids. The chain's CDR3 is CSAKSPRQGRNYEQYF. The CDR3, as DNA: TGCAGTGCTAAATCCCCCCGCCAGGGAAGAAACTACGAGCAGTACTTC.

The rearrangement links TRBV27 to TRBJ2-3; 9 bases match TRBD2. Trimming took 10 bases from V and 4 from J; bases not matched to a gene: 9. Germline V gene lookup returns CDR1 MNHEY and CDR2 SMNVEV (reference sequence). The CDR3 loop spans 14 amino acids. The chain's CDR3 is CATQAGGVADTQYF. CDR3 nucleotides: TGTGCCACTCAAGCGGGAGGAGTAGCAGATACGCAGTATTTT.

This clonotype was found a few times. This chain joins TRBV10-3 and TRBJ2-3; possibly TRBD2 for D (6 bases). This CDR3 comprises 15 residues. Trimming cost V 3 bases and J 5 bases, with 15 bases left between them. Germline CDR1 and CDR2: ENHRY and SYGVKD. CDR3 in DNA: TGTGCCATCAGTGACCCTCAACTCGGGGGAGATACGCAGTATTTT. It yields the protein CAISDPQLGGDTQYF.

The chain uses TRBV12-3 or TRBV12-4 and TRBJ2-5; 10 nucleotides line up with TRBD2. J was trimmed by 10 bases and V by 6 bases; bases with no gene match: 11. This CDR3 contains 14 residues. The CDR3 loop reads CASSDRSGRADQYF. The CDR3 bases are TGTGCCAGCAGCGACAGAAGCGGGAGGGCCGACCAGTACTTC.

This clonotype occurred a few times. The rearrangement uses TRBV29-1 and TRBJ1-2, with a weak D call TRBD1 (6 bases). V was trimmed by 5 bases and J by 10 bases, leaving 20 bases between them. This CDR3 is built from 13 residues. Germline assignment: CDR1 SQVTM and CDR2 ANQGSEA. CDR3 in amino acids: CSVTLDSWTYYTF. For the CDR3, the DNA is TGCAGCGTTACCCTGGACAGTTGGACCTACTACACCTTC.

In DNA, the CDR3 is TGTGCCAGCACCCCAGCGGGAGGGAGCTCCTACGAGCAGTACTTC. This codes for CASTPAGGSSYEQYF. The V call is TRBV11-2, the J call TRBJ2-7; 10 positions agree with TRBD2. The V gene end was trimmed by 7 bases and the J gene end by 0 bases; junction bases not matched to a gene: 6. Germline lookup yields CDR1 SGHAT and CDR2 FQNNGV. The CDR3 sequence is 15 residues long. The full variable domain, with the rest looked up from reference TRBV11-2 and TRBJ2-7, is EAGVAQSPRYKIIEKRQSVAFWCNPISGHATLYWYQQILGQGPKLLIQFQNNGVVDDSQLPKDRFSAERLKGVDSTLKIQPAKLEDSAVYLCASTPAGGSSYEQYFGPGTRLTVT.

The rearrangement joins TRBV7-2 to TRBJ2-5; possibly TRBD1 for D (5 bases). The germline V and J ends were trimmed by 1 base and 11 bases, with 14 bases remaining between them. The V gene's germline CDR1 is SGHTA and CDR2 FQGNSA. The CDR3 is made up of 13 amino acids. Written as DNA, the CDR3 is TGTGCCAGCAGCTTAGGTGGGGCCCTAGAGCAGTACTTC. Protein sequence: CASSLGGALEQYF.

This clonotype has more than one count but fewer than ten. CDR3 sequence (DNA): TGTGCCAGCAGCTTAAAGGCGGCAGCGGTTGGGGGCTACACCTTC. Protein: CASSLKAAAVGGYTF. The chain couples TRBV7-8 to TRBJ1-2; no firm D call. Deletions cut 2 bases from V and 8 bases from J, with 18 bases between. Germline V lookup: CDR1 SGHVS, CDR2 FQNEAQ. The length of the CDR3 is 15 residues.

The chain recombines TRBV28 with TRBJ1-2, with 11 nucleotides matching TRBD1. The CDR3 extends over 13 amino acids. Germline trimming cut 6 bases from V and 8 bases from J; bases unmatched to any gene: 5. Per the germline V gene, CDR1 is MDHEN and CDR2 is SYDVKM. The CDR3 DNA is TGTGCCAGCAGAGGGACAGGGGGACGCGGCTACACCTTC. Protein sequence: CASRGTGGRGYTF.

This clonotype showed up just a few times. This chain joins TRBV7-6 and TRBJ2-1; no firm D call. The V end was cut by 6 bases, the J end by 8 bases, with 14 bases between. The CDR3 sequence is 13 residues long. Germline CDR1 is SGHVS and CDR2 is FNYEAQ. The CDR3 bases are TGTGCCAGCAGTTCTAATGTTGTCGATGAGCAGTTCTTC. It yields the protein CASSSNVVDEQFF.